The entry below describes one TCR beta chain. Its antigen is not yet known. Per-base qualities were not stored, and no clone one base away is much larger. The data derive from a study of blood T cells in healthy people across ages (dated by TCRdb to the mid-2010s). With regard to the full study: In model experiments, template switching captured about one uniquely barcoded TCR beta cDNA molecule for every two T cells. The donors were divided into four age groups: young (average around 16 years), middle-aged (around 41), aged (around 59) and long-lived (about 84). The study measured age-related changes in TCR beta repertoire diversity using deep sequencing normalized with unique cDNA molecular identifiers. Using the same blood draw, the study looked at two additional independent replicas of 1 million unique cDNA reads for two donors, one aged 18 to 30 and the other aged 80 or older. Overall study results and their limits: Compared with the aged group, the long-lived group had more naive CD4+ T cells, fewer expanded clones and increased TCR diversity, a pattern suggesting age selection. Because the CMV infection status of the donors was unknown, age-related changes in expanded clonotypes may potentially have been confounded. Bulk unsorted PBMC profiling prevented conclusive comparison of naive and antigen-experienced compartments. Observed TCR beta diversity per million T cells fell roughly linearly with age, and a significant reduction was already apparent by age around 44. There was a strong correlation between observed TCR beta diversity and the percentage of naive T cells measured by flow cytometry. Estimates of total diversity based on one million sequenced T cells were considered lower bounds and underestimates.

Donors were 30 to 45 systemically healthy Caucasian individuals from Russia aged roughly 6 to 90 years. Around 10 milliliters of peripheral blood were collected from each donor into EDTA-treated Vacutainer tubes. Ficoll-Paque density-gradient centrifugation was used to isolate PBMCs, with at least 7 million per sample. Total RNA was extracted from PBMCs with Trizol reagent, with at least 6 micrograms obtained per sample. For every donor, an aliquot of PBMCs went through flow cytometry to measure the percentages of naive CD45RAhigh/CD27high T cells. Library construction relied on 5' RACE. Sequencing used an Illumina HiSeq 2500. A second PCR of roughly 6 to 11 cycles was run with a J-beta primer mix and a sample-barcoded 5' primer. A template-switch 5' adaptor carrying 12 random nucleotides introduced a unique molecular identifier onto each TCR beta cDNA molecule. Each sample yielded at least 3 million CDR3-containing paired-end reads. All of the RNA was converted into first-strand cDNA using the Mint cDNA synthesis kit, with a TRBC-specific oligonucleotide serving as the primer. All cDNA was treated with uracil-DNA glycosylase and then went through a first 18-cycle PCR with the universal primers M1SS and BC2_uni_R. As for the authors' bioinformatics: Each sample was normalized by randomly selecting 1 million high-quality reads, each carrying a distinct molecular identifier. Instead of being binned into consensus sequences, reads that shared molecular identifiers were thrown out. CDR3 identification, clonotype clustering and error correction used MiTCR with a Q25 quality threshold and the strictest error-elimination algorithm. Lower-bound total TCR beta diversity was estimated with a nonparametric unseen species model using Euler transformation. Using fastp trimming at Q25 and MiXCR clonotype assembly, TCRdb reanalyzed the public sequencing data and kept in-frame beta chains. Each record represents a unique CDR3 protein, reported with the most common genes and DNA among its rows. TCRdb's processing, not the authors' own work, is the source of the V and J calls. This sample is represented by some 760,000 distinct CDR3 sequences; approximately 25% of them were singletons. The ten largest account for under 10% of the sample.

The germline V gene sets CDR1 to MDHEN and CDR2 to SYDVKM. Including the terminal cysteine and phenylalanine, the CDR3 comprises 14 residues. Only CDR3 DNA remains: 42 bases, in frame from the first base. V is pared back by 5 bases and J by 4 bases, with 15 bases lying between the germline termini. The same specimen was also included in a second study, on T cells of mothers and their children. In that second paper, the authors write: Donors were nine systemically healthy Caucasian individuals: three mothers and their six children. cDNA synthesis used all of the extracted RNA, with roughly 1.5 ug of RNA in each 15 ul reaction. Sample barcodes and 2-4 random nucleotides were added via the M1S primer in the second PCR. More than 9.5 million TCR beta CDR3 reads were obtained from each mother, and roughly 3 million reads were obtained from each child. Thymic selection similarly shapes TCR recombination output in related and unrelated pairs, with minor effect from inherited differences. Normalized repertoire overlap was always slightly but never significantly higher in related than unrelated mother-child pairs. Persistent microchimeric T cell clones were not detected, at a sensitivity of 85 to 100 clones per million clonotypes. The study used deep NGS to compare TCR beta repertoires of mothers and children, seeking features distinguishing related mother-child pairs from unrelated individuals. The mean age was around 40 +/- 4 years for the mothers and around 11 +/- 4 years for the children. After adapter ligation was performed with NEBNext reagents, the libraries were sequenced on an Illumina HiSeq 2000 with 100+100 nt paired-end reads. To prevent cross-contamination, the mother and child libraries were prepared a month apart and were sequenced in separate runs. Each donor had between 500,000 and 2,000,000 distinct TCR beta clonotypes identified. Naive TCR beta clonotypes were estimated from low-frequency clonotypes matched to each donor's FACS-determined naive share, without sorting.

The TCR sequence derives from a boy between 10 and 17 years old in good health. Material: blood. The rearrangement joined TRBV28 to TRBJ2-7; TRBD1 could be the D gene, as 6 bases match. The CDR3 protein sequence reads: CASSQQGPQYEQYF. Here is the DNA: TGTGCCAGCAGTCAACAGGGCCCGCAATACGAGCAGTACTTC.